These 28 T cell receptor beta chains share one sample of origin, sequenced in a study of cytomegalovirus exposure and HLA in healthy donors. 60 Vbeta and 13 Jbeta primers were used in PCR. Method: immunoSEQ multiplex PCR; TCRdb's copy keeps in-frame clones and lacks some. The sample comprises 150,000 or so clones, over 70% of which are singletons, and about 15% rests with the top ten. Source material: PBMCs. The origin of the receptors is a woman between 35 and 50 years old in good health and CMV-seronegative.

V and J are TRBV7-9 and TRBJ2-3; the D is unclear. V was pared by 5 bases and J by 2 bases, with 8 bases between. Per germline, CDR1 SEHNR and CDR2 FQNEAQ (reference sequence). This CDR3 is built from 13 residues. Here the CDR3 reads CASSLSFTDTQYF. The CDR3, as DNA: TGTGCCAGCAGCCTAAGCTTCACAGATACGCAGTATTTT. The full variable domain, in which reference TRBV7-9 and TRBJ2-3 provide the parts outside the CDR3, is DTGVSQNPRHKITKRGQNVTFRCDPISEHNRLYWYRQTLGQGPEFLTYFQNEAQLEKSRLLSDRFSAERPKGSFSTLEIQRTEQGDSAMYLCASSLSFTDTQYFGPGTRLTVL.

This clone has just one count. V gene TRBV4-1 combines with J gene TRBJ2-2; tentative D call: TRBD1 (6 bases). The V gene's germline CDR1 is MGHRA and CDR2 YSYEKL. The V and J ends lost 4 bases and 2 bases respectively, with 11 bases between them. The CDR3 covers 15 residues. The CDR3 sequence: CASSRATGNTGELFF. The CDR3 DNA is TGCGCCAGCAGCCGAGCGACAGGCAACACCGGGGAGCTGTTTTTT.

The genes are TRBV28 and TRBJ2-7; TRBD1 agrees at 9 bases. Germline CDR1 reads MDHEN; CDR2 reads SYDVKM. V was clipped by 3 bases and J by 8 bases; unmatched bases: 11. The CDR3 is 15 residues long. The CDR3 nucleotides are TGTGCCAGCAGTTTCGATACCGGGACAGGGATGCAGCAGTACTTC. It yields the protein CASSFDTGTGMQQYF.

As concerns this clone: The junction shows a germline mismatch at one end, possibly a read error. The identical CDR3 is also encoded by other nucleotide sequences in the sample. The V call is TRBV7-6, the J call TRBJ2-7, with a weak D call TRBD1 (7 bases). CDR1 is SGHVS, CDR2 FNYEAQ, per germline. This CDR3 comprises 14 residues. CDR3 sequence: CASSGRTGSYEQYF. The CDR3 nucleotides read TGCGCCAGCAGCGGGCGGACAGGATCCTACGAGCAGTACTTC.

DNA of the CDR3: TGTGCCAGCAGTCCCGGGGCAGGGGGGTTAAAAGCTTTCTTT. Residues: CASSPGAGGLKAFF. This chain connects TRBV6-5 to TRBJ1-1; the match to TRBD1 covers 7 bases. The length of the CDR3 is 14 residues. The germline V gene has CDR1 MNHEY and CDR2 SVGAGI. J lost 9 bases, V lost 5 bases, and 12 bases had no gene match.

The genes are TRBV27 and TRBJ2-1; D gene unclear. With 2 bases removed from V and 5 bases from J, the gap between germline ends came to 10 bases. From germline, CDR1 is MNHEY and CDR2 SMNVEV (reference sequence). CDR3 length equals 14 residues. In nucleotides, the CDR3 is TGTGCCAGCAGTTTAGGCATCCACAACAATGAGCAGTTCTTC. Its protein product is CASSLGIHNNEQFF.

The chain joins TRBV6-6 to TRBJ2-7; 9 bases align to TRBD1. Germline values: CDR1 MNHNY, CDR2 SVGAGI (reference sequence). J lost 5 bases, V lost 0 bases, and 5 bases had no gene match. The CDR3 has 15 amino acids. CDR3 sequence (DNA): TGTGCCAGCAGTTACTCTGAAGACAGGGGGAACGAGCAGTACTTC. It codes for CASSYSEDRGNEQYF.

The chain is built from TRBV15 and TRBJ1-6; TRBD1 matches at 7 bases. This CDR3 region has 15 residues. Looked up from germline, CDR1 is LNHNV and CDR2 is YYDKDF (reference sequence). Trimming removed 3 bases from V and 6 bases from J; junction bases left unmatched: 5. CDR3 loop: CATSREDRSNSPLHF. For the CDR3, the DNA is TGTGCCACCAGCAGGGAGGACAGGAGTAATTCACCCCTCCACTTT.

The V gene is TRBV21-1, the J gene TRBJ1-2; TRBD1 is the table's D call, not checked against the DNA. TRBV21-1 is termed a pseudogene. This CDR3 is built from 13 residues. In nucleotides, the CDR3 is TGTGCCAGCAAGGACAGGGTCTCTCGGGGCTACACCTTC. The encoded protein is CASKDRVSRGYTF.

The rearrangement uses TRBV19 and TRBJ2-6; the D gene is possibly TRBD1 (5 bases). Trimming took 4 bases from V and 0 from J, leaving 10 bases between them. CDR1 is LNHDA, CDR2 SQIVND, per germline (reference sequence). CDR3 length: 16 residues. The CDR3, as DNA: TGTGCCAGTAGTAGTACAGGCATCTCTGGGGCCAACGTCCTGACTTTC. This codes for CASSSTGISGANVLTF.

This sequence joins TRBV15 and TRBJ2-1, with D perhaps matching TRBD2 (6 bases). V was cut by 0 bases and J by 2 bases, with 14 bases left in between. The CDR3 runs to 17 residues. Per the germline V gene, CDR1 is LNHNV and CDR2 is YYDKDF (reference sequence). The CDR3 region is CATSREGAGSTYNEQFF. CDR3 DNA sequence: TGTGCCACCAGCAGAGAAGGTGCGGGATCCACCTACAATGAGCAGTTCTTC.

This chain joins TRBV6-4 and TRBJ2-1; TRBD2 matches 11 bases. V trimming: 3 bases; J trimming: 0 bases; junction bases outside the gene matches: 4. The CDR3 is 17 residues long. CDR1 is MRHNA, CDR2 SNTAGT, per germline. CDR3 in DNA: TGTGCCAGCAGTGAACTAGCGGGGGCTAGCTCCTACAATGAGCAGTTCTTC. As protein: CASSELAGASSYNEQFF.

The rearrangement links TRBV28 to TRBJ2-3; D may be TRBD2 (6 bases). Trimming pared 8 bases from V and 0 bases from J, leaving 18 bases between. Germline values: CDR1 MDHEN, CDR2 SYDVKM. This CDR3 comprises 16 residues. In nucleotides, the CDR3 is TGTGCCAGCCCCTCGGGCGGGGCGCGCAGCACAGATACGCAGTATTTT. It yields the protein CASPSGGARSTDTQYF.

This clone has more than one count but fewer than ten. CDR3 nucleotides: TGTGCCAGCAAGGGCGGGCCCACAGATACGCAGTATTTT. Protein product: CASKGGPTDTQYF. This rearrangement joins TRBV9 to TRBJ2-3, with D perhaps matching TRBD2 (5 bases). Germline CDR1 is SGDLS and CDR2 is YYNGEE. Trimming pared 6 bases from V and 2 bases from J, leaving 10 bases between. CDR3 size: 13 residues.

This chain joins TRBV7-8 and TRBJ2-7; D may be TRBD2 (6 bases). CDR3 length equals 13 residues. V lost 5 bases to trimming and J lost 1 base, with 9 bases between them. Germline V gene data show CDR1 as SGHVS and CDR2 as FQNEAQ. The CDR3 DNA reads as TGTGCCAGCAGCCTTAGCGGATCCTACGAGCAGTACTTC. Amino acids: CASSLSGSYEQYF.

This chain connects TRBV4-3 to TRBJ2-5; D is possibly TRBD1 (6 bases). CDR3 length equals 15 residues. Trimming removed 0 bases from V and 6 bases from J, with 14 bases in between. Germline CDR1 LGHNA, CDR2 YSLEER. Here the CDR3 DNA reads TGCGCCAGCAGCCAAGAACGCCAGGGGATCCAGACCCAGTACTTC. Translated, it gives CASSQERQGIQTQYF.

The chain joins TRBV19 to TRBJ1-5; 7 bases align to TRBD1. With V trimmed by 5 bases and J by 8 bases, 6 bases remained unmatched. CDR1 and CDR2 (germline): LNHDA, SQIVND (reference sequence). This CDR3 is built from 13 residues. CDR3 amino acids: CASSQDRSEPQHF. CDR3 sequence (DNA): TGTGCCAGTAGTCAGGACAGGAGCGAGCCCCAGCATTTT. Variable domain in full (rest from reference TRBV19 and TRBJ1-5): DGGITQSPKYLFRKEGQNVTLSCEQNLNHDAMYWYRQDPGQGLRLIYYSQIVNDFQKGDIAEGYSVSREKKESFPLTVTSAQKNPTAFYLCASSQDRSEPQHFGDGTRLSIL.

In its sample, this clone was seen once. V gene TRBV7-2 combines with J gene TRBJ2-7, with 9 bases that match TRBD1. The CDR3 has 14 amino acids. Germline assignment: CDR1 SGHTA and CDR2 FQGNSA. V was clipped by 5 bases and J by 3 bases; unmatched bases: 5. The CDR3 DNA reads TGTGCCAGCAGCGCCGGGACAGGGTTCTACGAGCAGTACTTC. It encodes CASSAGTGFYEQYF.

The chain carries TRBV13 and TRBJ2-5; maybe TRBD1 (5 bases). In germline, CDR1 is PRHDT, CDR2 FYEKMQ (reference sequence). This CDR3 region has 14 residues. V lost 3 bases and J lost 1, with 9 bases in between. The CDR3 loop is CASSLGRGQETQYF. The CDR3 DNA sequence: TGTGCCAGCAGCTTGGGAAGGGGCCAAGAGACCCAGTACTTC.

The genes are TRBV5-1 and TRBJ2-1, with D possibly matching TRBD2 (6 bases). There are 15 residues in the CDR3. The V gene lost 0 bases and the J gene lost 7 bases, with 14 bases spanning the gap. Looked up from germline, CDR1 is SGHRS and CDR2 is YFSETQ. The CDR3 loop reads CASSLALGGGNEQFF. The CDR3, as DNA: TGCGCCAGCAGCTTGGCCCTCGGTGGGGGGAATGAGCAGTTCTTC.

This chain uses TRBV11-2 with TRBJ2-3; 9 bases align to TRBD2. Trimming at V came to 2 bases and at J to 2 bases, leaving 8 bases not matched to a gene. This CDR3 is built from 17 residues. From germline, CDR1 is SGHAT and CDR2 FQNNGV. Written as DNA, the CDR3 is TGTGCCAGCAGCTTATCCCCAGCGGGGGGTCCCACAGATACGCAGTATTTT. It specifies CASSLSPAGGPTDTQYF. Combining the CDR3 with reference TRBV11-2 and TRBJ2-3 gives the whole variable domain EAGVAQSPRYKIIEKRQSVAFWCNPISGHATLYWYQQILGQGPKLLIQFQNNGVVDDSQLPKDRFSAERLKGVDSTLKIQPAKLEDSAVYLCASSLSPAGGPTDTQYFGPGTRLTVL.

V usage is TRBV28 and J usage is TRBJ2-7; a possible D gene is TRBD2 (6 bases). The length of the CDR3 is 15 residues. Trimming took 4 bases from V and 3 from J, leaving 16 bases between them. Germline CDR1 reads MDHEN; CDR2 reads SYDVKM. The CDR3 nucleotides read TGTGCCAGCAGTTCCCAGGAGGGTACCTACTACGAGCAGTACTTC. Its translation is CASSSQEGTYYEQYF.

The CDR3: CASSEQLAYEQYF. CDR3 DNA sequence: TGTGCCAGCAGTGAACAGCTAGCCTACGAGCAGTACTTC. V usage is TRBV6-1 and J usage is TRBJ2-7; D is unresolved. This CDR3 has 13 amino acids. With 2 bases removed from V and 2 bases from J, the gap between germline ends came to 7 bases. The germline V gene has CDR1 MNHNS and CDR2 SASEGT.

The chain joins TRBV6-5 to TRBJ1-4; D gene unclear. The germline V gene has CDR1 MNHEY and CDR2 SVGAGI. V lost 6 bases, J lost 5 bases, and 13 bases lay in between. CDR3 length: 14 residues. CDR3 residues: CASSPGRGNEKLFF. CDR3 nucleotide sequence: TGTGCCAGCAGCCCCGGACGGGGAAATGAAAAACTGTTTTTT.

The chain is built from TRBV2 and TRBJ2-7, with 10 nucleotides matching TRBD1. CDR3 length: 14 amino acids. V shed 11 bases and J 3 bases; nucleotides not matched to a gene: 10. Germline V gene lookup returns CDR1 SNHLY and CDR2 FYNNEI. The CDR3 loop reads CAGGGGQGVYEQYF. The CDR3 region has the DNA TGTGCCGGAGGGGGAGGACAGGGGGTCTACGAGCAGTACTTC.

Turning to this clone: At one of its ends the junction is not consistent with the germline gene, which may arise from a read error. The rearrangement uses TRBV15 and TRBJ2-6; the D gene is possibly TRBD2 (6 bases). This CDR3 has 19 residues. Germline loops: CDR1 LNHNV, CDR2 YYDKDF (reference sequence). The DNA of the CDR3 is TGTGCCACCAGCAGGACTAGTGTGGGGTCTTACTCTGGGGCCAACGGCCTGACTTTC. This sequence encodes CATSRTSVGSYSGANGLTF. The whole variable domain, filled in from reference TRBV15 and TRBJ2-6, reads DAMVIQNPRYQVTQFGKPVTLSCSQTLNHNVMYWYQQKSSQAPKLLFHYYDKDFNNEADTPDNFQSRRPNTSFCFLDIRSPGLGDTAMYLCATSRTSVGSYSGANGLTFGAGSRLTVL.

In its sample, this clone was seen a few times. The chain links TRBV11-2 to TRBJ1-3, with TRBD1 as a possible D gene (5 bases). V dropped 5 bases and J dropped 1 base, with 9 bases sitting between them. This CDR3 is built from 14 residues. The germline V gene encodes CDR1 SGHAT and CDR2 FQNNGV. This CDR3 is CASSVRQSGNTIYF. The CDR3 nucleotides read TGTGCCAGCAGCGTAAGACAGTCTGGAAACACCATATATTTT.

The chain couples TRBV7-6 to TRBJ2-7; TRBD1 matches 11 bases. Germline CDR1 SGHVS, CDR2 FNYEAQ. Trimming removed 7 bases from V and 6 bases from J; junction bases left unmatched: 5. The length of the CDR3 is 13 residues. The CDR3 sequence: CASNLGTGGEQYF. The DNA of the CDR3 is TGTGCCAGCAATCTAGGGACAGGGGGCGAGCAGTACTTC.